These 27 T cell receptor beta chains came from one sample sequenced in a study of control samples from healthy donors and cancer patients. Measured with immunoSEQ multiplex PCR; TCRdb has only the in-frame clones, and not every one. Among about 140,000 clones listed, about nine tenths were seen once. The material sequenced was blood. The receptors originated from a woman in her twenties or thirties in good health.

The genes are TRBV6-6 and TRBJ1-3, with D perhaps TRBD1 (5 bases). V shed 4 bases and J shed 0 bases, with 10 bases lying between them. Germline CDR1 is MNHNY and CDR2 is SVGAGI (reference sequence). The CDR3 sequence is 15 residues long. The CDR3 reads CASSFPTASGNTIYF. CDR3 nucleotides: TGTGCCAGCAGTTTCCCGACAGCCTCTGGAAACACCATATATTTT.

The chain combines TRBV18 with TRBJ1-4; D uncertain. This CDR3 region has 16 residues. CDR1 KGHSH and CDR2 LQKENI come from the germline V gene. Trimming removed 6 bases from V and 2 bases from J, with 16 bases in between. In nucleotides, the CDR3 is TGTGCCAGCTCTCCGGACCTTCTCGGGACTAATGAAAAACTGTTTTTT. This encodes CASSPDLLGTNEKLFF.

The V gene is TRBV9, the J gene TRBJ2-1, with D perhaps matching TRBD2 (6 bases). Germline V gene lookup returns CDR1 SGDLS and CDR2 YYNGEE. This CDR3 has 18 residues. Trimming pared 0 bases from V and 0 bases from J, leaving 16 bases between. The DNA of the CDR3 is TGTGCCAGCAGCGTAGAACTAGCAGAGCCGAGCTCCTACAATGAGCAGTTCTTC. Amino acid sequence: CASSVELAEPSSYNEQFF.

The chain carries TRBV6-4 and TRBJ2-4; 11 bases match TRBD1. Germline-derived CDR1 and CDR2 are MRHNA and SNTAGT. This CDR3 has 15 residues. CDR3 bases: TGTGGAGACCAAAAATGGGGACAGGGGGTGGACATTCAGTACTTC. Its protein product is CGDQKWGQGVDIQYF.

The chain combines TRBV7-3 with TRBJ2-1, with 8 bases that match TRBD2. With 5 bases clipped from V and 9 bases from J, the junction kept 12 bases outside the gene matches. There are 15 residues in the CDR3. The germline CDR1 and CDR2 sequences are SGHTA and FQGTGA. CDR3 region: CASSTPWTSSFEQFF. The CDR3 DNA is TGTGCCAGCAGCACCCCCTGGACTAGCTCGTTTGAGCAGTTCTTC.

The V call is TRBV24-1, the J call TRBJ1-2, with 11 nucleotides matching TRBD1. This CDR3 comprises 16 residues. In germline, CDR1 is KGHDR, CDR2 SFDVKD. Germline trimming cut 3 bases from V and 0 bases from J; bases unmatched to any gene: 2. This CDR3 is CATSDPGQGANYGYTF. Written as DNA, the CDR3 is TGTGCCACCAGTGATCCGGGACAGGGGGCTAACTATGGCTACACCTTC.

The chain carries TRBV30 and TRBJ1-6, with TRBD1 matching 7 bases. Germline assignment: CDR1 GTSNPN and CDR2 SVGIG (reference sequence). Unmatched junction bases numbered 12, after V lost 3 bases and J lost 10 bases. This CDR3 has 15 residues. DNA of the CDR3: TGTGCCTGGAGGAGGGGGACAGAGAAAGGATCACCCCTCCACTTT. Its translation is CAWRRGTEKGSPLHF. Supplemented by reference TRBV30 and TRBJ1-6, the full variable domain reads SQTIHQWPATLVQPVGSPLSLECTVEGTSNPNLYWYRQAAGRGLQLLFYSVGIGQISSEVPQNLSASRPQDRQFILSSKKLLLSDSGFYLCAWRRGTEKGSPLHFGNGTRLTVT.

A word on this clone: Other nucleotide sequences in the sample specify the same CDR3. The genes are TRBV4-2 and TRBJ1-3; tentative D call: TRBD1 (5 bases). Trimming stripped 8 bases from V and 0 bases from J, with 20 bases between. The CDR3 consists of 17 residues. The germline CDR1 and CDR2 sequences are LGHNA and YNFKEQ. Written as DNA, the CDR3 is TGTGCCAGCCAGAAGACTCAGGACATCCCCTCTGGAAACACCATATATTTT. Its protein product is CASQKTQDIPSGNTIYF.

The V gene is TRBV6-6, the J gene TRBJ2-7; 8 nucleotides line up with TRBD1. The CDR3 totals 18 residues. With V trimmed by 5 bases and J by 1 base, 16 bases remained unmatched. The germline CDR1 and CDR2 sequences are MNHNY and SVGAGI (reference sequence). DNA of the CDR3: TGTGCCAGCAGTCGAAAGGTGGACAGGGCCGTTTCATCCTACGAGCAGTACTTC. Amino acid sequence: CASSRKVDRAVSSYEQYF.

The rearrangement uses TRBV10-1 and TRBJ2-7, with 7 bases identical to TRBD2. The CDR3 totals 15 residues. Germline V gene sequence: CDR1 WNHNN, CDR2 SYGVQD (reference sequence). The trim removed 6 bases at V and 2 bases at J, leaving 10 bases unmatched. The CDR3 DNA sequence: TGCGCCAGCAGGACCGGACTAGTGGGGACCTACGAGCAGTACTTC. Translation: CASRTGLVGTYEQYF.

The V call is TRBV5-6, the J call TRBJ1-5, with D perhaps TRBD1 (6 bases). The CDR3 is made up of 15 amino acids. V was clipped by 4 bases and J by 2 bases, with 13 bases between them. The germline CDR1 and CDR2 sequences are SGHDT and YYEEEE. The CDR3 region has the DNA TGTGCCAGCAGCAGACGGACAGAGCGCAATCAGCCCCAGCATTTT. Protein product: CASSRRTERNQPQHF.

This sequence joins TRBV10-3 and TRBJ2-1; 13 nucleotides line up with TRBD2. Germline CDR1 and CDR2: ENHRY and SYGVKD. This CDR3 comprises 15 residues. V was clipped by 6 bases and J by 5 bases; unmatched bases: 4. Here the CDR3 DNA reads TGTGCCATCAGGGGACTAGCGGGGACAAACAATGAGCAGTTCTTC. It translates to CAIRGLAGTNNEQFF.

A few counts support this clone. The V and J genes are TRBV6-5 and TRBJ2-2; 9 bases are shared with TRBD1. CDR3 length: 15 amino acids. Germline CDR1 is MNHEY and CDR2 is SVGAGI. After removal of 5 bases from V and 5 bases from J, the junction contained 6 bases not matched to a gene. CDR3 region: CASSLDRGLTGELFF. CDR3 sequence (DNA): TGTGCCAGCAGTCTAGACAGGGGGTTGACCGGGGAGCTGTTTTTT.

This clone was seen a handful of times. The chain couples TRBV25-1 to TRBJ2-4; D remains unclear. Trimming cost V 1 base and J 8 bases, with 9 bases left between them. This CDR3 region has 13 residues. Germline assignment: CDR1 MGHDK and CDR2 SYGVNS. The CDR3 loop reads CASSESGRDIQYF. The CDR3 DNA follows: TGTGCCAGCAGTGAATCAGGTCGCGACATTCAGTACTTC.

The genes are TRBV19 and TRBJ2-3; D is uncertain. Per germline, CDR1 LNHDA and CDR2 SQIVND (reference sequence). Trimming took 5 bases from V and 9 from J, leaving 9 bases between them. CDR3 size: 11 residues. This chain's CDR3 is CASSLTGTQYF. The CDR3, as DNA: TGTGCCAGTAGTTTGACCGGGACGCAGTATTTT.

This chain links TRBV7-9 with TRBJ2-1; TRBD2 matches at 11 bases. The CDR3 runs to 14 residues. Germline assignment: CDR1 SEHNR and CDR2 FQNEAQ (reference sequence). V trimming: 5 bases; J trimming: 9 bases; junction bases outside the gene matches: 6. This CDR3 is CASSQLAGAFEQFF. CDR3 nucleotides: TGTGCCAGCAGCCAACTAGCGGGAGCTTTTGAGCAGTTCTTC.

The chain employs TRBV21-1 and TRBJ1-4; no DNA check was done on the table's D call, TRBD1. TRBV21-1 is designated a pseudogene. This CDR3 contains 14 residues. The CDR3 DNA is TGTGCCAGCAGCAAAGACAGGGTACAGGAAAAACTGTTTTTT. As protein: CASSKDRVQEKLFF.

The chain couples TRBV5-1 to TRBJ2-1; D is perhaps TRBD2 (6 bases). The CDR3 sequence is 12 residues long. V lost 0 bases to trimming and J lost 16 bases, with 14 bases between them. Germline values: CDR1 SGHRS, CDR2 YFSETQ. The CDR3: CASSLDGGITFF. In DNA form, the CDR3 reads TGCGCCAGCAGCTTGGATGGCGGGATTACATTCTTC. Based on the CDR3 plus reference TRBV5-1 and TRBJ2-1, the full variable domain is KAGVTQTPRYLIKTRGQQVTLSCSPISGHRSVSWYQQTPGQGLQFLFEYFSETQRNKGNFPGRFSGRQFSNSRSEMNVSTLELGDSALYLCASSLDGGITFFGPGTRLTVL.

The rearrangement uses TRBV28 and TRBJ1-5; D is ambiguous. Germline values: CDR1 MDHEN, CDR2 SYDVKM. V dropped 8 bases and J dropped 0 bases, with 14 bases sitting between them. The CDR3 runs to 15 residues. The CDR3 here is CASPPDGYSNQPQHF. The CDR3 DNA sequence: TGTGCCAGCCCCCCGGACGGATATAGCAATCAGCCCCAGCATTTT.

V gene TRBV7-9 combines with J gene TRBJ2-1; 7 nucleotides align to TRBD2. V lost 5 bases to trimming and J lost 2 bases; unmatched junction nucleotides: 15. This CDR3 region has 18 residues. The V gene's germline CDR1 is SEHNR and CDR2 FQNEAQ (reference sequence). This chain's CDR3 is CASSRVAGGREAYNEQFF. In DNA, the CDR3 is TGTGCCAGCAGCAGGGTCGCGGGTGGCCGGGAGGCCTACAATGAGCAGTTCTTC.

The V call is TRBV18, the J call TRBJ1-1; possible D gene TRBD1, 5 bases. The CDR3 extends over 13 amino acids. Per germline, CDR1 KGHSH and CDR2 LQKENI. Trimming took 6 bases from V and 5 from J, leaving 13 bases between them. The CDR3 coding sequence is TGTGCCAGCTCCACCGGGGCCGGGACTGAAGCTTTCTTT. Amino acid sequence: CASSTGAGTEAFF. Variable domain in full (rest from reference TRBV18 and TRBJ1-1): NAGVMQNPRHLVRRRGQEARLRCSPMKGHSHVYWYRQLPEEGLKFMVYLQKENIIDESGMPKERFSAEFPKEGPSILRIQQVVRGDSAAYFCASSTGAGTEAFFGQGTRLTVV.

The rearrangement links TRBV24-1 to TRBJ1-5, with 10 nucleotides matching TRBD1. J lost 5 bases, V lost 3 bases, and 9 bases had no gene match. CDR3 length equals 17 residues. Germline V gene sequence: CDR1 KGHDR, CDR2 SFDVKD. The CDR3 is CATSDTVLGQGDQPQHF. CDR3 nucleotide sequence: TGTGCCACCAGTGATACGGTTCTCGGACAGGGGGATCAGCCCCAGCATTTT.

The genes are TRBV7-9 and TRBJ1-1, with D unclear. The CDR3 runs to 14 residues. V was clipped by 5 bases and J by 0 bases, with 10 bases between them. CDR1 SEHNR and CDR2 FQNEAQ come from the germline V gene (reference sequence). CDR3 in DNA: TGTGCCAGCAGCCCCTTAGGGTTGAACACTGAAGCTTTCTTT. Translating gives CASSPLGLNTEAFF. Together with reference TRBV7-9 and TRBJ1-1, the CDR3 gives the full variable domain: DTGVSQNPRHKITKRGQNVTFRCDPISEHNRLYWYRQTLGQGPEFLTYFQNEAQLEKSRLLSDRFSAERPKGSFSTLEIQRTEQGDSAMYLCASSPLGLNTEAFFGQGTRLTVV.

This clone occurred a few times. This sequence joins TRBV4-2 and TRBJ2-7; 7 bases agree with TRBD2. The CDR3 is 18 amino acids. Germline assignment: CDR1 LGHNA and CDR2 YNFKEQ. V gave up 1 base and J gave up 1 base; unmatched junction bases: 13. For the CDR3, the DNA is TGTGCCAGCAGCCAAGGTTTACTTCTAGCGGACCCTTCCTACGAGCAGTACTTC. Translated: CASSQGLLLADPSYEQYF.

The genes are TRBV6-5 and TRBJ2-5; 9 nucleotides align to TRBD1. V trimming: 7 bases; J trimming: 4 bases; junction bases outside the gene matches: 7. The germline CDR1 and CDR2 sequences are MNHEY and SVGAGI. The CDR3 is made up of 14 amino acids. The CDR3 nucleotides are TGTGCCAGCACCGAGGACAGGGGCGCAGAGACCCAGTACTTC. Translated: CASTEDRGAETQYF.

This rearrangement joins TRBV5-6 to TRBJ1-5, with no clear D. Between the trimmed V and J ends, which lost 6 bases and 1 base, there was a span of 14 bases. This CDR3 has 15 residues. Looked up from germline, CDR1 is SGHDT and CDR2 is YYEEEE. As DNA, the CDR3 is TGTGCCAGCAAGATATGGATGATCAGCAATCAGCCCCAGCATTTT. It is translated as CASKIWMISNQPQHF.

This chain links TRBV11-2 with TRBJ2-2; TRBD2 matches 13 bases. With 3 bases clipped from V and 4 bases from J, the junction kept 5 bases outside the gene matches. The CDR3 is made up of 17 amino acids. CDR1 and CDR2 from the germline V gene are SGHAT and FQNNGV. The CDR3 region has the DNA TGTGCCAGCAGCTTTGGACTAGCGGGAGCGGGCACCGGGGAGCTGTTTTTT. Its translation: CASSFGLAGAGTGELFF.